Detailed here is one T cell receptor (beta chain). Antigen: not known. Each TRB amplification used roughly 220-550 ng of genomic DNA from blood. V lost 0 bases to trimming and J lost 7 bases, with 18 bases between them. CDR3 length equals 16 residues. Per germline, CDR1 LGHNA and CDR2 YNFKEQ. The sample originates from a study of T and B cells in COVID-19 patients. Background on the study: Of roughly 22 active-infection patients, 12 were critically ill with mechanical ventilation or extracorporeal membrane oxygenation.

The study's findings and limits: Active COVID-19 showed highly clonal TRB repertoires; recovery showed diversity and richness above healthy donors.

BIOMED2 TRB-A/B primer pools were used in multiplex TRB PCR. TCRdb analysed the multiplex PCR reads with MiXCR anew, one entry per CDR3 protein. In the table there are approximately 8,100 distinct CDR3 sequences, about 30% of which are singletons. Material for sequencing was blood. The rearrangement joins TRBV4-2 to TRBJ1-1; tentative D call: TRBD1 (5 bases). This clonotype originated in a human donor with active COVID-19. The CDR3: CASSQDQGRVKLEAFF. CDR3 DNA sequence: TGTGCCAGCAGCCAAGATCAAGGCAGGGTCAAACTTGAAGCTTTCTTT.